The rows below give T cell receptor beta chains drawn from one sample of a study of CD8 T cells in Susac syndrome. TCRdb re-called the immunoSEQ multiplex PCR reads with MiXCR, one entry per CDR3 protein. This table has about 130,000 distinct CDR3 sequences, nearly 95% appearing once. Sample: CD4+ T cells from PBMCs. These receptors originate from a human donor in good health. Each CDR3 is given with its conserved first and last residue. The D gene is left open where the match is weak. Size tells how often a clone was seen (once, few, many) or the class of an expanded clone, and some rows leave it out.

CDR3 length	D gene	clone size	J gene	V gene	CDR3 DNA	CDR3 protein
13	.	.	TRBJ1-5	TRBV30	TGTGCCTGGGGTACAGACAGTCATCAGCCCCAGCATTTT	CAWGTDSHQPQHF
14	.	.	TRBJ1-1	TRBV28	TGTGCCAGCAGGCCCGGGACCCTCGGGACTGAAGCTTTCTTT	CASRPGTLGTEAFF
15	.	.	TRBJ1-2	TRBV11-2	TGTGCCAGCAGCTCCTTCGCGGGCCAGGGCTATGGCTACACCTTC	CASSSFAGQGYGYTF
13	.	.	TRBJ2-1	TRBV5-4	TGTGCCAGCAGTAGAGGTGGCTTTCCTGAGCAGTTCTTC	CASSRGGFPEQFF
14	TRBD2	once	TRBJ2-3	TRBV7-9	TGTGCCAGCAGCCTCCGAGCGGGAGGGGATACGCAGTATTTT	CASSLRAGGDTQYF
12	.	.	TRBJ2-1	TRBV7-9	TGTGCCAGCAGCTTCACGGGGAATGAGCAGTTCTTC	CASSFTGNEQFF
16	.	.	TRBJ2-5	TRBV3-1	TGTGCCAGCAGCCAATTAAGAACCGGGACGGGGGAGACCCAGTACTTC	CASSQLRTGTGETQYF
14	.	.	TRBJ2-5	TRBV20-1	TGCAGTGCTGCAGTACAGGGTTTTAGGAGGACCCAGTACTTC	CSAAVQGFRRTQYF
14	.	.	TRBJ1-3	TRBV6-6	TGTGCCAGCAGTTATGTAGGGGAAGGAAACACCATATATTTT	CASSYVGEGNTIYF
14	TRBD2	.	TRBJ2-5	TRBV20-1	TGCAGTGCTCCCAGGGCGGGGGACCAAGAGACCCAGTACTTC	CSAPRAGDQETQYF
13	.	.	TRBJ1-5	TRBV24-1	TGTGCCACCAGTGATGCCGAAGGGGAGCCCCAGCATTTT	CATSDAEGEPQHF
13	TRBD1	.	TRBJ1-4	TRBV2	TGTGCCACCAACCCAGGGGGCTTCGAAAAACTGTTTTTT	CATNPGGFEKLFF
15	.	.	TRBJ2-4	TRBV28	TGTGCCAGCAGTAGGACTCCCTCAGGCAAAAACATTCAGTACTTC	CASSRTPSGKNIQYF
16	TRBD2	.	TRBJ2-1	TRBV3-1	TGTGCCAGCAGCCAGGAGAGCGGGAGAGCTACGAATGAGCAGTTCTTC	CASSQESGRATNEQFF
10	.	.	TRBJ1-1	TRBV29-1	TGCAGCGGGTCTGATGCTGAAGCTTTCTTT	CSGSDAEAFF
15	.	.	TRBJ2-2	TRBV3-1	TGTGCCAGCAGTGAAAGCGGAGCGAACACCGGGGAGCTGTTTTTT	CASSESGANTGELFF
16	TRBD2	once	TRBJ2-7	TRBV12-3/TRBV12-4	TGTGCCAGCAGTTCTAGACTAGCGGGAGGATCCTACGAGCAGTACTTC	CASSSRLAGGSYEQYF
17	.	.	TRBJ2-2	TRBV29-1	TGCAGCGTTGAAGAGGGAAATCTAGTAAAGTCGACCGGGGAGCTGTTTTTT	CSVEEGNLVKSTGELFF
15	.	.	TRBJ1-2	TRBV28	TGTGCCAGCAGTGGAGGGGCTCCAACTAACTATGGCTACACCTTC	CASSGGAPTNYGYTF
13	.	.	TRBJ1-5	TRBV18	TGTGCCAGCTCACCGAGGGGGGATCAGCCCCAGCATTTT	CASSPRGDQPQHF
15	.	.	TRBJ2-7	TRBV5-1	TGCGCCAGCAGCCGTAACCGGGACCGAGAGTACGAGCAGTACTTC	CASSRNRDREYEQYF
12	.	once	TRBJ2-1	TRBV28	TGTGCCAGCAGTTTGGTCACCAATGAGCAGTTCTTC	CASSLVTNEQFF
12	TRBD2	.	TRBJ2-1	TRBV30	TGTGCCTGGAGTGCGGACAGCGGGAGGAGGGTCTTC	CAWSADSGRRVF
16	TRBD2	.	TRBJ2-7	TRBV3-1	TGTGCCAGCAGCCAAGATATCCCCCGGGGGGAAGGCGAGCAGTACTTC	CASSQDIPRGEGEQYF
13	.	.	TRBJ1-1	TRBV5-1	TGCGCCAGCAGGCTGGGGCGGAACACTGAAGCTTTCTTT	CASRLGRNTEAFF
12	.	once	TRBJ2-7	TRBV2	TGTGCCAGCAGTGTTGCGTCATACGAGCAGTACTTC	CASSVASYEQYF
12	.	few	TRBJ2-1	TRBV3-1	TGTGCCAGCAGCCAATCGGTGGGAGAGCAGTTCTTC	CASSQSVGEQFF
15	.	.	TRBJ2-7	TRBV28	TGTGCCAGCAGTTTGAAGCCGGGACCGTCCTACGAGCAGTACTTC	CASSLKPGPSYEQYF
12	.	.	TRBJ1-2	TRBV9	TGTGCCAGCAGCGGGGACTTTGGGGGCTACACCTTC	CASSGDFGGYTF
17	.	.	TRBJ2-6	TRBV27	TGTGCCAGCACCCCCCGACAGCTCCGGACTGGGGCCAACGTCCTGACTTTC	CASTPRQLRTGANVLTF
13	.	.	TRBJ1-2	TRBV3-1	TGTGCCAGCAGCCAACAGGGGATCGGTGGCTACACCTTC	CASSQQGIGGYTF
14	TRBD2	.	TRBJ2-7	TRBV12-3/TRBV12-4	TGTGCCAGCAGTTTACAGGGAGGGACGGACGAGCAGTACTTC	CASSLQGGTDEQYF
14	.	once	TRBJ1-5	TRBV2	TGTGCCAGCAGTGTTCTCCGGAGCAATCAGCCCCAGCATTTT	CASSVLRSNQPQHF
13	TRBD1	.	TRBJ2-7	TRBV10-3	TGTGCCATCAGTCCCCGGGACAGCTACGAGCAGTACTTC	CAISPRDSYEQYF
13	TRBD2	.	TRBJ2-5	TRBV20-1	TGCAGTGCTAGGCGGGAGCCCCAGGAGACCCAGTACTTC	CSARREPQETQYF
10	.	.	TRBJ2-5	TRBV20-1	TGCAGTGCAACTGGAGAGACCCAGTACTTC	CSATGETQYF
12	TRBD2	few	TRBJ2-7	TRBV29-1	TGCAGCGTTGGGACTAGCGGCTACGAGCAGTACTTC	CSVGTSGYEQYF
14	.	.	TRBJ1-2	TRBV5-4	TGTGCCAGCAGCTCCCTGACAGGAAACTATGGCTACACCTTC	CASSSLTGNYGYTF
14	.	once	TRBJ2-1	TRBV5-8	TGTGCCAGCAGTATAAGTCTTCAACACAATGAGCAGTTCTTC	CASSISLQHNEQFF
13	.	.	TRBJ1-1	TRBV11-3	TGTGCCAGCAGTCACACTTGGAGCACTGAAGCTTTCTTT	CASSHTWSTEAFF
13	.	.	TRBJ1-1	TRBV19	TGTGCCAGTAGTATGTACAGGAACACTGAAGCTTTCTTT	CASSMYRNTEAFF
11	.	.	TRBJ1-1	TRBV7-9	TGTGCCTCAGATGGGGACACTGAAGCTTTCTTT	CASDGDTEAFF
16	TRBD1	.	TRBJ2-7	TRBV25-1	TGTGCCAGCAGTGAATATCGGACAGGGAAATCCTACGAGCAGTACTTC	CASSEYRTGKSYEQYF
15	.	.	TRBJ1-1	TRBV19	TGTGCCAGTAGTATTGGGGGCAGCTTGAACACTGAAGCTTTCTTT	CASSIGGSLNTEAFF
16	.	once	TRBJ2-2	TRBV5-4	TGTGCCAGCAGCTTGGGAGCGGACACGAACACCGGGGAGCTGTTTTTT	CASSLGADTNTGELFF
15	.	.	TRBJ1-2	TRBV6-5	TGTGCCAGCAGTTACGGTTATGGAACTGAGTATGGCTACACCTTC	CASSYGYGTEYGYTF
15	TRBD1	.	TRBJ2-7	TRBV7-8	TGTGCCAGCAGTCTTGGACAGGGGGTTTCCTACGAGCAGTACTTC	CASSLGQGVSYEQYF
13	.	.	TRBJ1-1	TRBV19	TGTGCCAGTAGTATCCGTAAGGACACTGAAGCTTTCTTT	CASSIRKDTEAFF
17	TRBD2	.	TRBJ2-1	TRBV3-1	TGTGCCAGCAGCCCGCTCGGGGGTAGCGGGATTTACAATGAGCAGTTCTTC	CASSPLGGSGIYNEQFF
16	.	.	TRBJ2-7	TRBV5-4	TGTGCCAGCAGCTTGGCCCGACAGGGAGGTTTCTCCGAGCAGTACTTC	CASSLARQGGFSEQYF
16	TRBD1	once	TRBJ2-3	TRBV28	TGTGCCAGCAGTTTCGGGACAGGGGCCAGCACAGATACGCAGTATTTT	CASSFGTGASTDTQYF
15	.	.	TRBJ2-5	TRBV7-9	TGTGCCAGCAGCGTCCACCGGGACATACAAGAGACCCAGTACTTC	CASSVHRDIQETQYF
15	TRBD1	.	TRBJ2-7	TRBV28	TGTGCCAGCAGTGAGCAGGGGACAGGGGCCTACGAGCAGTACTTC	CASSEQGTGAYEQYF
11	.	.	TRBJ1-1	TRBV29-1	TGCAGCGCCCGCAGTTTCGCTGAAGCTTTCTTT	CSARSFAEAFF
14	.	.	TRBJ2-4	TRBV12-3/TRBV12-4	TGTGCCAGCGGGAAGGGGGAAGCCAAAAACATTCAGTACTTC	CASGKGEAKNIQYF
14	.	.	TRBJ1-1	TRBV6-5	TGTGCCAGCAGTTACAGGGAACGGAACACTGAAGCTTTCTTT	CASSYRERNTEAFF